This T cell receptor beta chain was sequenced in a study of OX40 agonist ivuxolimab in advanced cancers. Study-level information: Each patient was given ivuxolimab into a vein every 2 weeks, at 0.01 to 10 mg/kg.

Some clones are missing from TCRdb's copy, which holds only in-frame ones; the method was immunoSEQ multiplex PCR. The table has 70,000 to 80,000 clones, around nine tenths seen once. The CDR3 covers 15 residues. Germline V CDR1 and CDR2: MNHEY, SMNVEV (reference sequence). V was shortened by 5 bases and J by 0 bases, with 12 bases between the two germline ends. This chain uses TRBV27 with TRBJ2-3; tentative D call: TRBD2 (5 bases). The material was CD4+ or CD8+ T cells sorted from blood, obtained in a trial of the OX40 agonist ivuxolimab. This TCR was recovered from an adult with an advanced solid tumor such as melanoma, head and neck, liver or kidney cancer. This CDR3 is CASSERTGSTDTQYF. Written as DNA, the CDR3 is TGTGCCAGCAGTGAGCGGACGGGAAGCACAGATACGCAGTATTTT.